This TCR beta chain is from a study of shared T cell receptors in the human thymus. The method was immunoSEQ multiplex PCR; TCRdb's version includes in-frame clones alone and lacks a portion of them. Of about 380,000 clones listed, about 95% were seen once; the top ten hold approximately 0.018%. This TCR derives from a human donor. Sequenced sample: thymocytes.

This chain's CDR3 is CAISEWGWSNTEAFF. The DNA for the CDR3 is TGTGCCATCAGTGAATGGGGCTGGAGTAACACTGAAGCTTTCTTT. The chain joins TRBV10-3 to TRBJ1-1; a weak D match, TRBD1 (5 bases). CDR3 length: 15 residues. Trimming shortened V by 3 bases and J by 2 bases, and 13 bases separated the two germline ends. Germline assignment: CDR1 ENHRY and CDR2 SYGVKD.